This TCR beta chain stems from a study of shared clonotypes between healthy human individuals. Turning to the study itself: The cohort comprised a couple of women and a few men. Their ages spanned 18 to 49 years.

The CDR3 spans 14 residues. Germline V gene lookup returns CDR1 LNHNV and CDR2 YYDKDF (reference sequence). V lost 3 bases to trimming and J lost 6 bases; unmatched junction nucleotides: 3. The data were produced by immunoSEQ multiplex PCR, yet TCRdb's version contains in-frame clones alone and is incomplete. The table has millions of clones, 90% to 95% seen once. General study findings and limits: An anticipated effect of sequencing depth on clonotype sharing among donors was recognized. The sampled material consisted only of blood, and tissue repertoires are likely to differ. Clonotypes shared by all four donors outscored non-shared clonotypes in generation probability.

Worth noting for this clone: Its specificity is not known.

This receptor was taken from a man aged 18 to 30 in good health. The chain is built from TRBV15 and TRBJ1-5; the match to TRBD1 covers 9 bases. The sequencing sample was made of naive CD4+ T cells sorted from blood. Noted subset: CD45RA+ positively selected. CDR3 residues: CATSRGQGVQPQHF. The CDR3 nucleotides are TGTGCCACCAGCAGGGGACAGGGTGTTCAGCCCCAGCATTTT.